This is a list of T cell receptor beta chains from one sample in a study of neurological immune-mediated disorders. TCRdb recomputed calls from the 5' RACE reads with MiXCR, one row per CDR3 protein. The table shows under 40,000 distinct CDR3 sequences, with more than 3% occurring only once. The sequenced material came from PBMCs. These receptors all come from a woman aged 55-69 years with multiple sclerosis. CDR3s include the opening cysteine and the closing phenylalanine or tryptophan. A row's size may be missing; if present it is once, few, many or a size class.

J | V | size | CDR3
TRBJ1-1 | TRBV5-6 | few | CASSLGGKSNTEAFF
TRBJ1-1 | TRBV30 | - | CAWSGPLNTEAFF
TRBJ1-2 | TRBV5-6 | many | CASSLDRGNGYTF
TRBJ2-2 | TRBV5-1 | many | CASSLAQGYGELFF
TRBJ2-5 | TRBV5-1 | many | CASSLEGHGGETQYF
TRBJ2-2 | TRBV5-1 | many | CASSRQVSNTGELFF
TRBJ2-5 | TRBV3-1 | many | CASSQGMTQYF
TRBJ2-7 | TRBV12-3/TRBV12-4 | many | CASTPGLQFSYEQYF
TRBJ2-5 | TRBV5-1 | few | CASSLAPGKQETQYF
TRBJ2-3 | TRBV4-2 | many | CASSQEARADTQYF
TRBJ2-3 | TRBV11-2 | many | CASSRMGTAADTQYF
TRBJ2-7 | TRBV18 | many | CASSPSGTVAYEQYF
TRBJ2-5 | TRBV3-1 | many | CASSGTPQETQYF